Presented here are 14 T cell receptor beta chains from one specimen sequenced in a study of cytomegalovirus exposure and HLA in healthy donors. Here immunoSEQ multiplex PCR was the method, and the copy in TCRdb shows in-frame clones only, minus some. The profile shows tens of thousands of clones, 94% of them singletons. Material: PBMCs. Receptors were obtained from a young woman in good health and CMV-seronegative.

The chain is built from TRBV5-4 and TRBJ2-7; TRBD2 matches 12 bases. Per the germline V gene, CDR1 is SGHNT and CDR2 is YYREEE (reference sequence). This CDR3 region has 14 residues. V lost 3 bases and J lost 3; bases outside the gene matches: 1. The CDR3 spells CASSSGLAGYEQYF. DNA of the CDR3: TGTGCCAGCAGCTCGGGACTAGCGGGCTACGAGCAGTACTTC.

The rearrangement links TRBV5-1 to TRBJ1-2, with 10 nucleotides matching TRBD1. This CDR3 contains 13 residues. V trimming: 5 bases; J trimming: 6 bases; junction bases outside the gene matches: 4. Per germline, CDR1 SGHRS and CDR2 YFSETQ. CDR3 region: CASSSDRGHGYTF. The CDR3, as DNA: TGCGCCAGCAGTTCTGACAGGGGGCATGGCTACACCTTC.

The CDR3 loop is CASSVEVGTEAFF. The CDR3 DNA sequence: TGTGCCAGCAGCGTGGAGGTAGGGACTGAAGCTTTCTTT. This chain links TRBV9 with TRBJ1-1; D not certain. This CDR3 has 13 residues. V lost 2 bases, J lost 5 bases, and 10 bases lay in between. Looked up from germline, CDR1 is SGDLS and CDR2 is YYNGEE.

The chain employs TRBV19 and TRBJ1-1, with TRBD1 as a possible D gene (6 bases). V shed 7 bases and J shed 0 bases, with 21 bases lying between them. This CDR3 has 17 amino acids. Germline loops: CDR1 LNHDA, CDR2 SQIVND (reference sequence). This CDR3 reads CASISYAGGGMNTEAFF. The CDR3 region has the DNA TGTGCCAGTATTTCCTATGCGGGCGGGGGCATGAACACTGAAGCTTTCTTT. The full variable domain, with the rest looked up from reference TRBV19 and TRBJ1-1, is DGGITQSPKYLFRKEGQNVTLSCEQNLNHDAMYWYRQDPGQGLRLIYYSQIVNDFQKGDIAEGYSVSREKKESFPLTVTSAQKNPTAFYLCASISYAGGGMNTEAFFGQGTRLTVV.

This chain links TRBV5-1 with TRBJ1-4; D perhaps matches TRBD1 (5 bases). Germline values: CDR1 SGHRS, CDR2 YFSETQ. V lost 4 bases to trimming and J lost 7 bases, with 11 bases between them. This CDR3 region has 13 residues. The CDR3 DNA reads TGCGCCAGCAGCCTCCAGGGAGGTGAAAAACTGTTTTTT. It encodes CASSLQGGEKLFF.

The chain is built from TRBV5-1 and TRBJ2-7, with D perhaps TRBD2 (6 bases). Trimming pared 4 bases from V and 4 bases from J, leaving 9 bases between. Germline V gene lookup returns CDR1 SGHRS and CDR2 YFSETQ. This CDR3 comprises 12 residues. The DNA of the CDR3 is TGCGCCAGCAGCCCGGAGGGATACGAGCAGTACTTC. Amino acids: CASSPEGYEQYF.

V gene TRBV5-8 combines with J gene TRBJ1-2; D may be TRBD1 (6 bases). Germline V gene lookup returns CDR1 SGHTS and CDR2 YDEGEE. The CDR3 contains 12 residues. V was pared by 4 bases and J by 7 bases, with 11 bases between. The CDR3 nucleotides read TGTGCCAGCAGCCAAGACAGGTTTGGCTACACCTTC. Its translation is CASSQDRFGYTF.

The J gene is TRBJ1-6, the V gene TRBV7-2; D may be TRBD1 (5 bases). The CDR3 consists of 15 residues. V shed 1 base and J shed 7 bases, with 11 bases lying between them. In germline, CDR1 is SGHTA, CDR2 FQGNSA. The CDR3 here is CASSLEAGINSPLHF. CDR3 DNA sequence: TGTGCCAGCAGCTTAGAAGCAGGGATCAATTCACCCCTCCACTTT.

The CDR3 DNA follows: TGTGCCAGCAGCTCACAGGGGTCCCAGTACTTC. Its protein is CASSSQGSQYF. This chain uses TRBV7-2 with TRBJ2-5; 7 nucleotides align to TRBD1. This CDR3 has 11 amino acids. V lost 4 bases and J lost 9; bases outside the gene matches: 2. Germline lookup yields CDR1 SGHTA and CDR2 FQGNSA.

The chain joins TRBV10-3 to TRBJ2-7; 13 bases fit TRBD2. Per the germline V gene, CDR1 is ENHRY and CDR2 is SYGVKD. The CDR3 runs 15 residues. V was pared by 4 bases and J by 1 base, with 1 base of the junction left unmatched. CDR3 bases: TGTGCCATCAGTGGGGGACTAGCGGGGTCCTACGAGCAGTACTTC. The encoded protein is CAISGGLAGSYEQYF.

V and J are TRBV5-3 and TRBJ1-5, with 7 bases identical to TRBD1. TRBV5-3 is reported as an ORF; its role is uncertain. The CDR3 is 17 amino acids. V lost 4 bases to trimming and J lost 4 bases; unmatched junction nucleotides: 14. The CDR3 DNA sequence: TGTGCCAGAAGCGTGGGAACCCCGACAGGGATGAATCAGCCCCAGCATTTT. Its translation is CARSVGTPTGMNQPQHF.

The chain recombines TRBV6-5 with TRBJ2-7; D perhaps matches TRBD2 (5 bases). This CDR3 comprises 15 residues. The V gene lost 2 bases and the J gene lost 1 base, with 12 bases spanning the gap. Germline CDR1 reads MNHEY; CDR2 reads SVGAGI. CDR3 in amino acids: CASSYGGGVSYEQYF. The CDR3 nucleotides read TGTGCCAGCAGTTACGGAGGCGGCGTTTCCTACGAGCAGTACTTC.

The J gene is TRBJ2-7, the V gene TRBV11-2; 11 nucleotides agree with TRBD2. Trimming cost V 3 bases and J 5 bases; bases outside gene matches: 12. Germline CDR1 and CDR2: SGHAT and FQNNGV. The CDR3 is 17 amino acids. DNA for the CDR3: TGTGCCAGCAGCTTCATAGCGGGAGGGCCTTCGAGAAACGAGCAGTACTTC. This gives the protein CASSFIAGGPSRNEQYF.

The J gene is TRBJ2-4, the V gene TRBV11-2; TRBD2 matches at 10 bases. This CDR3 has 16 amino acids. The junction had 1 base not matched to a gene; V was cut back by 2 bases and J by 0 bases. The germline V gene has CDR1 SGHAT and CDR2 FQNNGV. The CDR3 is CASSLTSGVAKNIQYF. The CDR3 DNA reads TGTGCCAGCAGCTTAACTAGCGGGGTAGCCAAAAACATTCAGTACTTC.